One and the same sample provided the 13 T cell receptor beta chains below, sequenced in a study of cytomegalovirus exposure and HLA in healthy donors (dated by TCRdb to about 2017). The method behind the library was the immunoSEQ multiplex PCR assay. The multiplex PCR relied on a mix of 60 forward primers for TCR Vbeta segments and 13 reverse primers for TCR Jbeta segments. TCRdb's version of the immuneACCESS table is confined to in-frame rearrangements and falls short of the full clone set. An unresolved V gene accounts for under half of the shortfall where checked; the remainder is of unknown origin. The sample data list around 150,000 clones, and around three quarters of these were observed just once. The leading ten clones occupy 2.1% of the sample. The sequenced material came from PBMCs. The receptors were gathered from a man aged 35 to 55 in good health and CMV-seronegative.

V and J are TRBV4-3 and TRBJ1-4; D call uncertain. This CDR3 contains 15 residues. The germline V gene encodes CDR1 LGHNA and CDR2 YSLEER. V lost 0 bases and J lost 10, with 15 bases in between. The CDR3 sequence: CASSQDRARRGKLFF. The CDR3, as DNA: TGCGCCAGCAGCCAAGATAGGGCCCGACGGGGAAAACTGTTTTTT.

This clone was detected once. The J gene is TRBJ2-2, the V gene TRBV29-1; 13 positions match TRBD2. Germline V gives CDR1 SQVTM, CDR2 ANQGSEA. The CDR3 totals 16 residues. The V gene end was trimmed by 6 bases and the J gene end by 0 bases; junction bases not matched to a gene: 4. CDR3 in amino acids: CSVSGTSGANTGELFF. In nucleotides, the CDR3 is TGCAGCGTGTCCGGGACTAGCGGGGCGAACACCGGGGAGCTGTTTTTT.

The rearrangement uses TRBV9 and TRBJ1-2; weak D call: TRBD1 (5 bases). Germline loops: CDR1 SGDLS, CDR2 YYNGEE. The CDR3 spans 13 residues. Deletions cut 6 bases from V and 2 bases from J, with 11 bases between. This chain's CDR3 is CASTSDMNYGYTF. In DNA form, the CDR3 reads TGTGCCAGCACCTCGGACATGAACTATGGCTACACCTTC.

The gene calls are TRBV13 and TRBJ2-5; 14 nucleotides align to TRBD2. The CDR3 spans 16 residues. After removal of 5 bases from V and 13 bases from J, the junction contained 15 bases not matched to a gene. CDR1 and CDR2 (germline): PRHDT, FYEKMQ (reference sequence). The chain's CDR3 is CASSVTPPGLAGESYF. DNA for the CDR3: TGTGCCAGCAGCGTAACCCCTCCGGGACTAGCGGGAGAATCGTACTTC. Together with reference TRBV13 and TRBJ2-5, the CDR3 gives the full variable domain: AAGVIQSPRHLIKEKRETATLKCYPIPRHDTVYWYQQGPGQDPQFLISFYEKMQSDKGSIPDRFSAQQFSDYHSELNMSSLELGDSALYFCASSVTPPGLAGESYFGPGTRLLVL.

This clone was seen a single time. In DNA form, the CDR3 reads TGTGCCACCAGCCCGAGCCGCGGGGGGAACACTGAAGCTTTCTTT. Translated, it gives CATSPSRGGNTEAFF. This sequence joins TRBV15 and TRBJ1-1; the D gene is possibly TRBD1 (5 bases). Germline V gene sequence: CDR1 LNHNV, CDR2 YYDKDF (reference sequence). The CDR3 has 15 residues. Trimming cost V 5 bases and J 1 base, with 14 bases left between them.

The DNA of the CDR3 is TGTGCCAGCAGCTTAAAGGCGGGAGGAGCAAATGAGCAGTTCTTC. Residues: CASSLKAGGANEQFF. The chain links TRBV7-9 to TRBJ2-1, with 8 bases fitting TRBD2. Losses at the gene ends were 2 bases for V and 7 bases for J; bases not matched to a gene: 7. This CDR3 spans 15 amino acids. Germline CDR1 reads SEHNR; CDR2 reads FQNEAQ (reference sequence).

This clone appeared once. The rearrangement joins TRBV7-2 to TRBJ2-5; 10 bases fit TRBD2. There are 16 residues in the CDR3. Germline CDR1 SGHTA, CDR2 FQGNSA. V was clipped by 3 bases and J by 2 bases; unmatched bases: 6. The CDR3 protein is CASSLLAGAWQETQYF. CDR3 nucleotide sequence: TGTGCCAGCAGCTTGCTAGCGGGAGCTTGGCAAGAGACCCAGTACTTC. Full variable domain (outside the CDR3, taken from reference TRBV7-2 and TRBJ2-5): GAGVSQSPSNKVTEKGKDVELRCDPISGHTALYWYRQSLGQGLEFLIYFQGNSAPDKSGLPSDRFSAERTGGSVSTLTIQRTQQEDSAVYLCASSLLAGAWQETQYFGPGTRLLVL.

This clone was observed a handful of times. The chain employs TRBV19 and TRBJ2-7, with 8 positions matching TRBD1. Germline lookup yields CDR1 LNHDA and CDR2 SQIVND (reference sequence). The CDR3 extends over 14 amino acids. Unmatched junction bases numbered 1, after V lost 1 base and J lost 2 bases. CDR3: CASSIGTGTYEQYF. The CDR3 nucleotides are TGTGCCAGTAGTATAGGGACAGGGACCTACGAGCAGTACTTC.

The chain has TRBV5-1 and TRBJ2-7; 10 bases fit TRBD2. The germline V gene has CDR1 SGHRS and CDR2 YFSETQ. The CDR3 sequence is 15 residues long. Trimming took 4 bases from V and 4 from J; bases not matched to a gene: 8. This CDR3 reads CASSQLAGRQYEQYF. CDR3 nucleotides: TGCGCCAGCAGCCAACTAGCGGGACGCCAATACGAGCAGTACTTC.

The CDR3 bases are TGCGCCAGCAGCTTAACCGGGAGGTTGGAAGAGACCCAGTACTTC. Its protein product is CASSLTGRLEETQYF. This chain connects TRBV5-1 to TRBJ2-5, with 7 nucleotides matching TRBD2. The CDR3 contains 15 residues. Looked up from germline, CDR1 is SGHRS and CDR2 is YFSETQ. Trimming removed 2 bases from V and 3 bases from J; junction bases left unmatched: 7. The whole variable domain, filled in from reference TRBV5-1 and TRBJ2-5, reads KAGVTQTPRYLIKTRGQQVTLSCSPISGHRSVSWYQQTPGQGLQFLFEYFSETQRNKGNFPGRFSGRQFSNSRSEMNVSTLELGDSALYLCASSLTGRLEETQYFGPGTRLLVL.

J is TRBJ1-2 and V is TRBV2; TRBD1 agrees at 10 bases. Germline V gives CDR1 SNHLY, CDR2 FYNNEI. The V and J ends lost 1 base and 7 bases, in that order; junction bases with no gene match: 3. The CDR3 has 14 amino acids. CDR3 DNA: TGTGCCAGCAGTGAAGGACAGGGGGCTCGTGGCTACACCTTC. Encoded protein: CASSEGQGARGYTF.

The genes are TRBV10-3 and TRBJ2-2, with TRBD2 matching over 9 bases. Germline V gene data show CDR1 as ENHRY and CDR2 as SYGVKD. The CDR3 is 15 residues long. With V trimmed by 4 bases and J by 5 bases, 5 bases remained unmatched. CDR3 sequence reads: CAISVSGRRTGELFF. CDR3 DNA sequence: TGTGCCATCAGTGTGAGCGGGAGGCGAACCGGGGAGCTGTTTTTT.

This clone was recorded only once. DNA for the CDR3: TGTGCCAGCTCACCGGCTGGCGGGGACACTGAAGCTTTCTTT. Translation gives CASSPAGGDTEAFF. The chain uses TRBV18 and TRBJ1-1; D gene ambiguous. Trimming pared 3 bases from V and 3 bases from J, leaving 11 bases between. This CDR3 has 14 residues. Germline-derived CDR1 and CDR2 are KGHSH and LQKENI.